The T cell receptor (beta chain) under discussion was sequenced for a study of cytomegalovirus exposure and HLA in healthy donors (dated by TCRdb to about 2017). General notes on the study: The roughly 700 repertoires of the first cohort and the 120 or so validation repertoires were produced on the same platform, according to a later analysis. The study aimed to test whether signatures of past pathogen exposure could be identified by cataloging public T cell receptors. In addition to the first cohort of 666 subjects, a separate validation cohort of approximately 120 different subjects was used. To predict cytomegalovirus infection status, the study combined high-throughput TCR immunosequencing, statistical association of individual TCRs with disease status, and machine learning. The investigation overall reported the following: The classifier was reported to diagnose cytomegalovirus status with high specificity and sensitivity in both the original cohort and the validation cohort. In vitro tests confirmed that a few of the cytomegalovirus-associated TCR beta chains recognize cytomegalovirus antigens. The authors suggested that the approach could potentially be generalized to other disease states and immunological phenotypes. In the study, approximately 160 TCR beta chains were listed as associated with cytomegalovirus. In a later analysis, TCRs clustered in the first cohort were found to also tend to co-occur in the 130 or so validation repertoires, with approximately 93% of cluster scores above 0. All 130 or so repertoires were used to score co-occurrence in the validation cohort in a later analysis, because that analysis had no HLA typing for the cohort. While some public TCRs were present in many individuals, most TCR sequences turned up only very rarely across donors.

Note on this clone: This receptor's antigen is unknown. It has no much larger one-base neighbor in the sample; base qualities were not kept.

Counted from cysteine to phenylalanine, this CDR3 has 16 amino acids. Just CDR3 DNA is preserved here, 48 bases in frame from base 1. A distance of 13 bases separates the germline ends of V and J, which lose 0 bases and 4 bases respectively. According to the germline V gene, CDR1 reads LGHNA and CDR2 reads YSLEER. Separate from the approximately 700-subject first cohort, the validation cohort of about 120 subjects was the group to which the donors belonged. Library preparation used the immunoSEQ multiplex PCR assay. In the original analysis: A statistical classification framework was built for diagnosing cytomegalovirus status from the catalog of TCR beta chain sequences. Here the immuneACCESS table is served through TCRdb, limited to in-frame sequences with V and J called. Missing clones are a known gap in these copies; in checked studies unresolved V genes cover under half, and the rest lacks a known reason. The V and J calls and the clone size are those of that table, but D and trimming were determined from the DNA. The sample has about 170,000 clones on record, around nine tenths of them singletons. The ten largest clones represent about a tenth of the sample.

The clonotype comes from a woman aged 18 to 35 in good health and CMV-seropositive. The chain uses TRBV4-3 and TRBJ2-1; the D gene assignment is ambiguous. The sample consisted of PBMCs. The DNA reads as follows: TGCGCCAGCAGCCAAGAGTGGGCGACGACGTACAATGAGCAGTTCTTC. Its coded protein is CASSQEWATTYNEQFF.